This T cell receptor beta chain stems from a study of cytomegalovirus exposure and HLA in healthy donors (dated by TCRdb to the late 2010s). Regarding the study in general: According to an earlier analysis of 550 to 700 of the donors, about 179 million T cells yielded roughly 110 million unique TCR beta sequences and 250 to 350 Gb of sequence data. Roughly 320 gigabases of sequencing data and around 88 million unique TCR sequences made up an early release that covered around 640 HLA-typed donors. Among the roughly 400 genotyped donors, approximately 82% belonged to the genetic ancestry cluster associated with self-reported Caucasian donors. The study aimed to test whether cataloging public T cell receptors could reveal signatures of past pathogen exposure. The study used immunosequencing to profile the T cell repertoires of under 700 subjects and linked those repertoires to cytomegalovirus serostatus. A separate validation cohort of 90 to 150 different subjects was used in addition to the approximately 640-subject first cohort. High-throughput TCR immunosequencing, statistical association of individual TCRs with disease status, and machine learning were combined to predict cytomegalovirus infection status. To study patterns of TCR occurrence, a later analysis re-analyzed previously published TCR beta repertoires from 700 or so donors and added high-resolution HLA genotyping. Rather than using new phenotypic data, the later analysis identified candidate immune exposures from TCR beta sequences and from how often those sequences occurred across donors. An earlier analysis of several hundred of the donors applied high-throughput TCR beta sequencing to assess whether each TCR beta V gene segment acted as functional or pseudogenic. Alongside the repertoire data, information on donor age, sex, ethnicity and CMV serostatus was compiled. Genome-wide SNP genotypes for about three fifths of the roughly 700 donors were used in a later genetic analysis, which treated that subset as a discovery cohort. All discovery cohort repertoires had been generated on a single sequencing platform. HLA typing included class I and class II loci at four-digit resolution. Typing coverage differed by locus: A, B, C, DRB1 and DQB1 were typed in about 629-630 donors, DQA1 in about 500, DPA1 in 600 to 610, and DPB1 in 472. Because of strong linkage in the cohort, a few DR-DQ haplotypes were treated as single units for association and clustering. Across approximately 400 genotyped donors of the cohort, an average of 235,054 unique TCR beta nucleotide sequences per donor were sequenced, and around 19% of those sequences were non-productive.

Preparation of the library involved the immunoSEQ multiplex PCR assay. A mixture of 60 forward primers for TCR Vbeta segments and 13 reverse primers for TCR Jbeta segments was used in the multiplex PCR. The CDR3 region of rearranged TCR beta genes was amplified from genomic DNA by a multiplex PCR assay. Amplified TCR beta libraries were sequenced as 87-base-pair reads on the Illumina HiSeq System. Under the source paper's analysis protocol: A later analysis tallied 75 million to 95 million unique TCR beta chains across the 666 repertoires, and approximately 12 million of those chains were shared by two or more donors. Raw reads were error-corrected and collapsed into unique sequences with a nearest-neighbor algorithm that merged closely related sequences to remove PCR and sequencing errors. CDR3 sequences were aligned to IMGT reference sequences to assign V, D and J gene segments. For a sequence to be retained, a match of at least six nucleotides to both a V gene segment and a J gene segment was required. A rearrangement counted as productive if the CDR3 had no stop codons and remained in frame with V and J, and every other rearrangement counted as non-productive. CDR3 was defined by IMGT convention, running from the second conserved V-encoded cysteine to the conserved J-encoded phenylalanine. Sequences without an unambiguous match to a single V gene segment were excluded from the earlier analysis of about 600 of the donors. In an earlier analysis of about 590 of the donors, a V segment was called functional when productive rearrangements were above 56.7%, and segregating when the standard deviation between donors exceeded 5%. A statistical classification framework was developed to diagnose cytomegalovirus status using the catalog of TCR beta chain sequences. A later analysis assigned V and J genes by comparing TCR nucleotide sequences with IMGT/GENE-DB human TR gene sequences. A later analysis assigned CDR3 sequences and most-parsimonious VDJ recombination scenarios with the TCRdist pipeline. In a later analysis, each TCR beta chain was defined by its CDR3 amino acid sequence together with its V-gene family, and reads without a unique V-gene family were excluded. As a way to deal with suspected cross-contamination and a sequencing artifact, a later analysis dropped 450 to 600 nucleotide sequences that were highly shared and had low generation probability. In a later analysis, a clonal expansion index for each public chain was calculated from normalized within-repertoire ranks of inferred template counts. In a later analysis, generation probabilities were computed using a VDJ recombination model fitted to out-of-frame rearrangements, and the results were checked against IGoR. In a later analysis, TCR-TCR, TCR-HLA and TCR-CMV co-occurrence was scored with hypergeometric tests, and a repertoire-size bias correction was applied to TCR pairs. To estimate false discovery rates, a later analysis permuted the HLA or CMV assignments 20 times. In a later analysis, co-occurring TCRs were grouped using DBSCAN, and TCRdist sequence similarity was added for clustering within HLA-allele-positive subsets. Co-occurrence clustering excluded repertoires with fewer than 30,000 or more than 120,000 public chains, plus five with anomalous nucleotide sharing. Not all clones reach the TCRdb copy of this immuneACCESS table, which keeps in-frame sequences only. Checked studies attribute under half of the gap to unresolved V genes and leave the rest unexplained. V and J calls and clone size are as listed in that table; D and trimming were resolved from the DNA. Present in this sample are more than 150,000 clones, approximately 85% of which were seen just once. The top ten hold about 9.3% of the sample.

In total, roughly 670 healthy bone marrow donors made up the cohort. At the time of sampling, all cohort members were nominally healthy, though unrecorded immune exposures were likely present. The donor was CMV seropositive and belonged to the group of 250 to 300 seropositive cohort members. A peripheral blood sample was collected from each donor, and TCR beta sequencing was performed on peripheral blood mononuclear cells. The Qiagen DNeasy Blood Extraction Kit was used to extract genomic DNA from the blood cell samples. General findings and caveats noted by the study authors: A later genetic analysis associated a missense DCLRE1C variant with V-gene and J-gene trimming of TCR beta chains, and an independent cohort replicated the association. Compared with equally common non-associated chains, HLA-associated TCR beta chains in a later analysis were more clonally expanded and had lower generation probabilities. Most CMV-associated TCR beta chains appeared to be HLA-restricted in a later analysis, and the HLA associations seemed to be driven largely by CMV exposure. Because counts were too low, around 17 rarely observed V segments, including chromosome 9 orphons, were left out of the earlier analysis of roughly 600 of the donors. According to a later genetic analysis, donors in an Asian-associated ancestry cluster had fewer N-insertions in productive TCRs than the approximately 650-donor mean. Because some donors lacked HLA typing at each locus, the association tests relied only on the typed subset. In this cohort, only TCR beta chains were sequenced, and detectable features were limited by the absence of alpha or paired-chain data. A total of roughly 160 TCR beta chains were listed by the study as associated with cytomegalovirus. According to a later analysis, TCR association rates differed among HLA loci, with DRB1 alleles showing the most associated TCRs and HLA-C alleles showing the fewest. The 87-base-pair reads could not distinguish some IMGT-functional V segments, including TRBV6-2 and TRBV6-3, so those segments were excluded. Most TCR sequences were observed very rarely across donors, whereas some public TCRs were present in many individuals. In an earlier analysis of some 540 of the donors, most TCR beta V segments appeared in productive rearrangements about 87% or about 30% of the time, broadly matching IMGT annotations. The authors suggested that the approach could potentially be generalized to other disease states and immunological phenotypes. For the cohort, immune exposure information was limited to CMV serostatus. Assigning TCR associations to individual alleles was difficult when HLA alleles, especially DR and DQ, strongly co-occurred. Correlated functional status among segregating V segments might be attributable to linkage disequilibrium, but an unknown experimental factor could not be ruled out. The presence/absence analyses assumed that sequencing depth was roughly uniform across donors, and that assumption may not be true. A further reported finding was that TCR beta sequences accurately predicted the HLA-A and HLA-B alleles for most subjects in the first cohort. Several of the top co-occurrence clusters appeared to be linked to parvovirus B19, influenza, CMV and Epstein-Barr virus, according to a later analysis. The sequencing pipeline was judged likely to have produced a cluster of highly shared sequence variants as a technical artifact. In both the original and validation cohorts, the classifier was reported to diagnose cytomegalovirus status with high specificity and sensitivity. Specific HLA alleles were associated with 18,000 or so TCR beta sequences at a false discovery rate of 0.05 in a later analysis. A few of the identified cytomegalovirus-associated TCR beta chains were confirmed in vitro to be specific for cytomegalovirus antigens.

With regard to this clone: Its recognized antigen is unknown. Within one base of it there is no much larger clone, and no base qualities were kept.

Including cysteine and phenylalanine, the CDR3 has 13 amino acids. The read is trimmed to its CDR3 DNA, 39 bases read in frame from base 1. The V end loses 5 bases and the J end loses 8 bases, and a stretch of 11 bases separates them. Reading the germline V gene (reference sequence) gives CDR1 SGHNT and CDR2 YYREEE. Rearrangement joined TRBV5-4 to TRBJ1-6; TRBD1 is a possible D gene, resting on 6 matching bases. Specimen: PBMCs. This clonotype originated in a man aged 18-30 years in good health and CMV-seropositive. For the CDR3, the sequence is CASRRQDDSPLHF. The DNA reads as follows: TGTGCCAGCAGACGACAGGATGATTCACCCCTCCACTTT. Reference TRBV5-4 and TRBJ1-6 genes cover what lies past the CDR3, so the full variable domain is ETGVTQSPTHLIKTRGQQVTLRCSSQSGHNTVSWYQQALGQGPQFIFQYYREEENGRGNFPPRFSGLQFPNYSSELNVNALELDDSALYLCASRRQDDSPLHFGNGTRLTVT.